This is a list of T cell receptor beta chains from one sample in a study of cytomegalovirus exposure and HLA in healthy donors. Profiled with immunoSEQ multiplex PCR; TCRdb holds only in-frame clones, not every one. This table holds 95,000 to 150,000 clones, around 94% found once. The sequenced material came from PBMCs. The source is a young woman in good health and CMV-seronegative. CDR3s include the opening cysteine and the closing phenylalanine or tryptophan. A D gene is named only where the DNA matches it firmly. The size entry is marked missing in some rows and otherwise reads once, few, many or a size class.

TRBD1 TRBJ2-7 . TRBV30 CAWDTGAVEQYF TGTGCCTGGGATACAGGGGCGGTCGAGCAGTACTTC
. TRBJ1-4 . TRBV25-1 CASSAQGATNEKLFF TGTGCCAGCAGTGCACAGGGTGCAACTAATGAAAAACTGTTTTTT
. TRBJ1-2 . TRBV30 CAWGGVNYGYTF TGTGCCTGGGGGGGGGTTAACTATGGCTACACCTTC
TRBD1 TRBJ2-7 . TRBV27 CASAFGTGYTYEQYF TGTGCCAGCGCCTTCGGGACAGGGTATACCTACGAGCAGTACTTC
TRBD1 TRBJ2-2 . TRBV5-1 CASSVGQGANTGELFF TGCGCCAGCAGCGTAGGACAGGGCGCGAACACCGGGGAGCTGTTTTTT
TRBD2 TRBJ2-1 . TRBV2 CASSEGLAGYNEQFF TGTGCCAGCAGCGAGGGACTAGCGGGTTACAATGAGCAGTTCTTC
. TRBJ1-5 . TRBV6-1 CASSEGTRSNQPQHF TGTGCCAGCAGTGAAGGGACACGAAGCAATCAGCCCCAGCATTTT
TRBD1 TRBJ2-3 once TRBV7-9 CASSQGRGPGDTQYF TGTGCCAGCAGCCAGGGCAGGGGGCCGGGAGATACGCAGTATTTT
. TRBJ1-4 few TRBV9 CASSAQGQKLFF TGTGCCAGCAGCGCCCAGGGTCAGAAACTGTTTTTT
. TRBJ2-5 . TRBV11-3 CASSQGSGTHQETQYF TGTGCCAGCAGCCAAGGTAGCGGAACCCACCAAGAGACCCAGTACTTC
. TRBJ1-1 . TRBV4-2 CASSQEDRGDSFF TGTGCCAGCAGCCAAGAGGATAGGGGCGATTCTTTCTTT
TRBD1 TRBJ2-3 . TRBV25-1 CASSEQQGLADTQYF TGTGCCAGCAGTGAACAACAGGGGTTAGCAGATACGCAGTATTTT
TRBD2 TRBJ2-7 . TRBV13 CASSLAGGGEFYEQYF TGTGCCAGCAGCTTAGCTGGCGGGGGGGAATTTTACGAGCAGTACTTC
. TRBJ2-2 . TRBV6-1 CASIMTWNTGELFF TGTGCCAGCATTATGACTTGGAACACCGGGGAGCTGTTTTTT
TRBD1 TRBJ2-7 . TRBV6-1 CASKTGQGHEQYF TGTGCCAGCAAAACCGGACAGGGCCACGAGCAGTACTTC
TRBD1 TRBJ2-7 . TRBV29-1 CSVETGTGGRYEQYF TGCAGCGTTGAGACCGGGACAGGGGGTCGCTACGAGCAGTACTTC
. TRBJ2-1 once TRBV5-4 CASSLSLATNEQFF TGTGCCAGCAGCTTGTCCCTAGCGACCAATGAGCAGTTCTTC
. TRBJ1-4 . TRBV20-1 CSIRVREKLFF TGCTCCATCAGGGTTCGGGAAAAACTGTTTTTT
. TRBJ1-5 . TRBV10-3 CAISESLGGSNQPQHF TGTGCCATCAGTGAGTCCCTAGGAGGCAGCAATCAGCCCCAGCATTTT
TRBD1 TRBJ1-2 . TRBV19 CASKTGSLGYTF TGTGCCAGCAAGACAGGGAGTCTTGGCTACACCTTC
. TRBJ2-3 . TRBV7-6 CASSLIPGGTDTQYF TGTGCCAGCAGCTTAATCCCCGGAGGCACAGATACGCAGTATTTT
. TRBJ2-3 . TRBV29-1 CSVAKDRTDTQYF TGCAGCGTCGCAAAAGATCGGACAGATACGCAGTATTTT
. TRBJ2-5 once TRBV5-1 CASSLGHTGKETQYF TGCGCCAGCAGCTTAGGGCACACAGGGAAAGAGACCCAGTACTTC
. TRBJ1-4 . TRBV19 CASSSGRLNEKLFF TGTGCCAGTAGTAGTGGTAGATTGAATGAAAAACTGTTTTTT
. TRBJ1-1 . TRBV7-2 CASSFTVQGEAFF TGTGCCAGCAGCTTCACAGTCCAGGGGGAAGCTTTCTTT
. TRBJ2-5 . TRBV28 CASSQGTKETQYF TGTGCCAGCAGCCAGGGAACTAAAGAGACCCAGTACTTC
TRBD2 TRBJ2-5 once TRBV9 CASSVRPAGGRETQYF TGTGCCAGCAGCGTAAGGCCGGCGGGAGGTCGGGAGACCCAGTACTTC
TRBD2 TRBJ2-7 . TRBV7-7 CASSLALAGEQYF TGTGCCAGCAGCTTAGCGCTAGCGGGCGAGCAGTACTTC
. TRBJ1-4 . TRBV28 CASSSPKGDEKLFF TGTGCCAGCAGTTCCCCAAAGGGGGATGAAAAACTGTTTTTT
. TRBJ1-6 . TRBV9 CASSVDSYSPLHF TGTGCCAGCAGCGTGGACAGTTATTCACCCCTCCACTTT
TRBD1 TRBJ1-5 once TRBV28 CASSFGTVYINQPQHF TGTGCCAGCAGTTTCGGGACAGTGTATATTAATCAGCCCCAGCATTTT
TRBD1 TRBJ2-2 . TRBV4-1 CASSSFGTGATGELFF TGCGCCAGCAGCTCCTTCGGGACAGGGGCCACCGGGGAGCTGTTTTTT
TRBD1 TRBJ2-7 . TRBV18 CASSPMTGVYEQYF TGTGCCAGCTCACCGATGACAGGGGTATACGAGCAGTACTTC
. TRBJ2-1 once TRBV5-1 CASSPGSAYRDEQFF TGCGCCAGCAGCCCCGGCTCGGCCTACAGGGATGAGCAGTTCTTC
TRBD2 TRBJ2-5 . TRBV4-1 CASSQVGLAGGGETQYF TGCGCCAGCAGCCAAGTTGGACTAGCGGGGGGAGGAGAGACCCAGTACTTC
TRBD1 TRBJ1-2 . TRBV5-4 CASSLEQGVGYTF TGTGCCAGCAGCTTGGAACAGGGGGTTGGCTACACCTTC
TRBD2 TRBJ2-3 . TRBV5-1 CASSLTGGDTDTQYF TGCGCCAGCAGCTTGACCGGGGGGGATACAGATACGCAGTATTTT
TRBD1 TRBJ1-4 . TRBV5-1 CASSLGQAREKLFF TGCGCCAGCAGCCTAGGACAGGCTAGAGAAAAACTGTTTTTT
TRBD2 TRBJ2-7 . TRBV7-2 CASSRTSGTYEQYF TGTGCCAGCAGCCGGACTAGCGGAACCTACGAGCAGTACTTC
. TRBJ1-2 . TRBV30 CGLGTYYGYTF TGTGGCCTTGGCACCTACTATGGCTACACCTTC
TRBD1 TRBJ2-7 . TRBV4-2 CASSQEGQDSSYEQYF TGTGCCAGCAGCCAAGAGGGACAGGACTCCTCCTACGAGCAGTACTTC
TRBD1 TRBJ1-5 . TRBV19 CASQRGSARGRGGNQPQHF TGTGCCAGCCAAAGGGGTTCAGCCAGGGGGCGAGGGGGCAATCAGCCCCAGCATTTT
. TRBJ1-1 . TRBV6-1 CASSGTVMNTEAFF TGTGCCAGCAGTGGGACAGTCATGAACACTGAAGCTTTCTTT
TRBD1 TRBJ1-2 . TRBV19 CASTPGQGGYGYTF TGTGCCAGTACTCCCGGACAGGGCGGATATGGCTACACCTTC
. TRBJ2-7 . TRBV7-9 CASSLRTGEQQYF TGTGCCAGCAGCTTAAGGACGGGAGAGCAGCAGTACTTC
TRBD2 TRBJ2-3 once TRBV9 CASSRVAGGWEDTQYF TGTGCCAGCAGCCGGGTAGCGGGAGGCTGGGAAGATACGCAGTATTTT
. TRBJ1-4 few TRBV30 CAWSPSQGIEKLFF TGTGCCTGGAGCCCCTCCCAGGGGATCGAAAAACTGTTTTTT
. TRBJ1-2 . TRBV6-1 CASSEGPNYGYTF TGTGCCAGCAGTGAAGGGCCTAACTATGGCTACACCTTC
TRBD1 TRBJ1-6 once TRBV6-1 CASREYRGSSYNSPLHF TGTGCCAGCAGGGAATACAGGGGAAGCTCCTATAATTCACCCCTCCACTTT
. TRBJ1-4 . TRBV6-5 CASTEAGATNEKLFF TGTGCCAGCACAGAGGCAGGGGCCACTAATGAAAAACTGTTTTTT
TRBD1 TRBJ1-1 . TRBV5-1 CASSLGTGGFRNTEAFF TGCGCCAGCAGCTTGGGGACAGGGGGCTTTCGGAACACTGAAGCTTTCTTT
. TRBJ2-7 once TRBV5-1 CASSAVAGGHEQYF TGCGCCAGCAGCGCCGTAGCTGGGGGCCACGAGCAGTACTTC
TRBD1 TRBJ1-6 . TRBV5-4 CASSSGTGLNNSPLHF TGTGCCAGCAGCTCCGGGACAGGGCTTAATAATTCACCCCTCCACTTT
TRBD2 TRBJ2-1 . TRBV9 CASSESGRAWYIEQFF TGTGCCAGCAGCGAAAGCGGGAGGGCCTGGTACATTGAGCAGTTCTTC